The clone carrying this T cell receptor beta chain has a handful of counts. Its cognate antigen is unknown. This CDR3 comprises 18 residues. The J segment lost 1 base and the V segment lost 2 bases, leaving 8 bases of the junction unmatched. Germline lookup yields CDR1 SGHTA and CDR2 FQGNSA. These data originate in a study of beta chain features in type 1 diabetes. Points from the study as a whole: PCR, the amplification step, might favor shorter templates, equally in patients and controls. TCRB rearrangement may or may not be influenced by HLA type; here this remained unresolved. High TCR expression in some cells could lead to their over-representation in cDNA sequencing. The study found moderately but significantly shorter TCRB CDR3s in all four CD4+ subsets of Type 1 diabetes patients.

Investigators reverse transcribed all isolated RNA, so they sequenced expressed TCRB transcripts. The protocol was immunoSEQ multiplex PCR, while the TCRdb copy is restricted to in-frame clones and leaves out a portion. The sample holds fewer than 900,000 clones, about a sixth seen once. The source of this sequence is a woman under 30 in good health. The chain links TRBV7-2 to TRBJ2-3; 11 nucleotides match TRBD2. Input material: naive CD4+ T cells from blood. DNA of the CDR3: TGTGCCAGCAGCTTAAGTCCGTTGGGACTAGCGGGCACAGATACGCAGTATTTT. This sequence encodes CASSLSPLGLAGTDTQYF.